In this sample, the clone carrying this T cell receptor beta chain turned up many times. This sample was taken from a study of blood T cells in healthy people across ages. PCR was performed a second time for roughly 7 to 11 cycles using a sample-barcoded 5' primer and a J-beta primer mix. Template switching added a 12-random-nucleotide identifier to every cDNA molecule. Via MiXCR, TCRdb re-called the 5' RACE reads, giving one row per CDR3 protein. The sample yields roughly 1.5 million distinct CDR3 sequences, 40% to 45% seen once. Germline V CDR1 and CDR2: LGHDT, YNNKEL (reference sequence). This CDR3 spans 11 amino acids. Trimming removed 0 bases from V and 3 bases from J, with 0 bases in between.

The V gene is TRBV3-1, the J gene TRBJ2-7; D ambiguous. Sequencing was carried out using blood. This receptor was identified in a woman aged 18-29 years in good health. CDR3 coding DNA: TGTGCCAGCAGCCAAGACTACGAGCAGTACTTC. Protein product: CASSQDYEQYF.